The 7 T cell receptor beta chains given below trace back to one sample, sequenced in a study of technical replicates of blood from several donors (TCRdb year 2017). The library was generated by the immunoSEQ multiplex PCR assay. TCRdb re-hosts the immuneACCESS table, in-frame sequences only. Its copies lack some clones; in the studies checked, an unresolved V gene accounts for under half of them, and the cause for the rest is not known. This sample lists 55,000 to 75,000 clones; about 90% were detected once. The biggest ten clones account for around 4.9% of the sample. Specimen: PBMCs. These receptors came from a human donor in good health. Some clones in this sample may be carry-over from other donors' samples.

The chain uses TRBV9 and TRBJ2-1, with 13 bases aligning to TRBD2. The length of the CDR3 is 16 residues. Trimming took 3 bases from V and 5 from J; bases not matched to a gene: 5. Germline values: CDR1 SGDLS, CDR2 YYNGEE. In DNA form, the CDR3 reads TGTGCCAGCAGCGCGGCGGGACTAGCGGGAAACAATGAGCAGTTCTTC. This translates into CASSAAGLAGNNEQFF.

The rearrangement uses TRBV9 and TRBJ1-4; a possible D gene is TRBD1 (5 bases). Trimming took 0 bases from V and 4 from J, leaving 13 bases between them. The length of the CDR3 is 16 residues. Germline CDR1 reads SGDLS; CDR2 reads YYNGEE. CDR3 sequence reads: CASSVALGGSNEKLFF. DNA for the CDR3: TGTGCCAGCAGCGTAGCACTCGGGGGAAGTAATGAAAAACTGTTTTTT.

This clone has a single count. This chain uses TRBV5-6 with TRBJ2-5; a possible D gene is TRBD1 (6 bases). The CDR3 is 13 amino acids. CDR1 and CDR2 from the germline V gene are SGHDT and YYEEEE. Trimming removed 2 bases from V and 5 bases from J, with 10 bases in between. The CDR3 DNA reads as TGTGCCAGCAGCTTACAGGGAAGGGAGACCCAGTACTTC. The encoded protein is CASSLQGRETQYF.

The chain is built from TRBV29-1 and TRBJ2-5; perhaps TRBD2 as D (5 bases). There are 12 residues in the CDR3. The ends were cut back, 7 bases at V and 4 bases at J, with 13 bases in the middle. CDR1 is SQVTM, CDR2 ANQGSEA, per germline. The CDR3 region is CSGGRAGETQYF. The CDR3, as DNA: TGCAGCGGAGGTAGGGCGGGAGAGACCCAGTACTTC.

This CDR3 is CSVVRVNTGELFF. CDR3 bases: TGCAGCGTTGTGAGGGTTAACACCGGGGAGCTGTTTTTT. The V call is TRBV29-1, the J call TRBJ2-2; tentatively, D is TRBD2 (5 bases). Between the trimmed V and J ends, which lost 4 bases and 2 bases, there was a span of 8 bases. The germline CDR1 and CDR2 sequences are SQVTM and ANQGSEA. The CDR3 is 13 amino acids.

The J gene is TRBJ1-5, the V gene TRBV21-1; the table's D gene call, TRBD1, was not cross checked with the DNA. TRBV21-1 has pseudogene status. CDR3 length: 16 amino acids. DNA of the CDR3: TGTGCCAGCTACAGAGGGGGCAGGGCCCCGAATCAGCCCCAGCATTTT. Encoded protein: CASYRGGRAPNQPQHF.

V and J are TRBV19 and TRBJ1-1; TRBD1 is a possible D gene (5 bases). Germline values: CDR1 LNHDA, CDR2 SQIVND (reference sequence). This CDR3 has 13 residues. With 5 bases removed from V and 5 bases from J, the gap between germline ends came to 12 bases. The CDR3 here is CASSLKRGTEAFF. CDR3 sequence (DNA): TGTGCCAGTAGTCTAAAACGGGGGACTGAAGCTTTCTTT.